The rows below give T cell receptor beta chains drawn from one sample of a study of Ad26.COV2.S vaccination and SARS-CoV-2 variants. Only in-frame clones appear in the TCRdb table, and some are missing; sequencing was by immunoSEQ multiplex PCR. The data contain 350,000 to 500,000 clones, roughly nine tenths of them seen just once; the ten biggest clones take up just over 2.5%. The material sequenced was peripheral blood, taken in a trial of Ad26.COV2.S vaccine versus placebo. The receptor set was obtained from a person aged 18 to 59 who received the Ad26.COV2.S COVID-19 vaccine or a placebo. Both conserved end residues are part of each CDR3. D genes are given only for firm matches. Only part of the rows carry a size: once, few, many, or a class if the clone is expanded.

TRBJ2-2	TRBV19	.	.	CASSITGAGELFF	TGTGCCAGTAGTATCACTGGGGCCGGGGAGCTGTTTTTT
TRBJ2-7	TRBV18	.	TRBD1	CASSTVGTGGGEQYF	TGTGCCAGCTCAACGGTCGGGACAGGGGGCGGCGAGCAGTACTTC
TRBJ1-6	TRBV4-1	.	TRBD1	CASSHPDRGLSPLHF	TGCGCCAGCAGCCACCCCGACAGGGGGCTGTCACCCCTCCACTTT
TRBJ1-2	TRBV5-4	.	.	CASSLGPESGSYGYTF	TGTGCCAGCAGCTTGGGGCCCGAGTCGGGGAGCTATGGCTACACCTTC
TRBJ1-1	TRBV5-1	.	TRBD1	CASSPRQGRNGATEAFF	TGCGCCAGCAGCCCACGACAGGGGAGGAATGGGGCCACTGAAGCTTTCTTT
TRBJ2-6	TRBV24-1	once	.	CATSVSGANVLTF	TGTGCCACCTCCGTCTCTGGGGCCAACGTCCTGACTTTC
TRBJ2-1	TRBV6-4	once	TRBD2	CASSDSGRGGLSYNEQFF	TGTGCCAGCAGTGACTCCGGCCGGGGGGGCCTCTCCTACAATGAGCAGTTCTTC
TRBJ2-3	TRBV19	.	.	CASSIFGPLTDTQYF	TGTGCCAGTAGTATCTTTGGGCCGCTCACAGATACGCAGTATTTT
TRBJ2-2	TRBV19	once	.	CASTPRVTGELFF	TGTGCCAGTACCCCGAGGGTTACCGGGGAGCTGTTTTTT
TRBJ2-4	TRBV7-3	once	TRBD2	CASSLTGTSGAQNIQYF	TGTGCCAGCAGCCTAACCGGGACTAGCGGGGCACAAAACATTCAGTACTTC
TRBJ2-2	TRBV7-6	.	.	CASSSLPRDGELFF	TGTGCCAGCAGCTCCCTACCGAGGGACGGGGAGCTGTTTTTT
TRBJ2-5	TRBV6-1	.	.	CASSEVEQGEETQYF	TGTGCCAGCAGTGAAGTTGAACAGGGTGAAGAGACCCAGTACTTC
TRBJ2-7	TRBV5-1	.	.	CASSLADVLGYEQYF	TGCGCCAGCAGCTTGGCCGACGTACTGGGCTACGAGCAGTACTTC
TRBJ2-5	TRBV30	.	.	CAWTPAGLPEETQYF	TGTGCCTGGACCCCGGCGGGACTGCCTGAAGAGACCCAGTACTTC
TRBJ2-6	TRBV9	.	.	CASSPMGVGANVLTF	TGTGCCAGCAGCCCAATGGGGGTTGGGGCCAACGTCCTGACTTTC
TRBJ2-1	TRBV6-1	.	TRBD2	CASSEKALAVDNEQFF	TGTGCCAGCAGTGAAAAGGCACTAGCGGTCGACAATGAGCAGTTCTTC
TRBJ2-2	TRBV7-6	once	.	CASSLRGPYTGELFF	TGTGCCAGCAGCTTGCGGGGGCCATACACCGGGGAGCTGTTTTTT
TRBJ1-6	TRBV10-3	.	.	CAITPQQSSPLHF	TGTGCCATCACCCCCCAACAGAGCTCACCCCTCCACTTT
TRBJ1-5	TRBV9	.	.	CASSVGGEYGQPQHF	TGTGCCAGCAGCGTAGGGGGTGAGTACGGTCAGCCCCAGCATTTT
TRBJ2-5	TRBV5-1	.	.	CASSFVGQEGETQYF	TGCGCCAGCAGCTTCGTCGGACAGGAGGGGGAGACCCAGTACTTC
TRBJ2-1	TRBV6-6	.	.	CASSYFNTGEQFF	TGTGCCAGCAGTTACTTCAATACCGGTGAGCAGTTCTTC
TRBJ1-3	TRBV2	few	.	CASSLASGNTIYF	TGTGCCAGCAGCCTCGCCTCTGGAAACACCATATATTTT
TRBJ2-1	TRBV4-1	.	TRBD1	CASSQTRTGVNEQFF	TGCGCCAGCAGCCAGACACGGACAGGCGTAAATGAGCAGTTCTTC
TRBJ2-1	TRBV7-3	once	.	CASSLISTSSYNEQFF	TGTGCCAGCAGCTTAATTTCAACAAGCTCCTACAATGAGCAGTTCTTC
TRBJ1-1	TRBV6-6	.	TRBD1	CASSYPGQGSTEAFF	TGTGCCAGCAGTTACCCGGGACAGGGATCCACTGAAGCTTTCTTT
TRBJ2-1	TRBV2	.	.	CASSALTDNEQFF	TGTGCCAGCAGTGCGCTTACCGACAATGAGCAGTTCTTC
TRBJ2-1	TRBV18	.	.	CASSSLATETNEQFF	TGTGCCAGCTCCTCCCTAGCGACGGAAACAAATGAGCAGTTCTTC
TRBJ2-2	TRBV6-5	.	.	CASRQKRANTGELFF	TGTGCCAGCCGGCAAAAGCGGGCGAACACCGGGGAGCTGTTTTTT
TRBJ2-2	TRBV25-1	once	TRBD1	CASRETGVWELFF	TGTGCCAGCAGGGAGACAGGGGTCTGGGAGCTGTTTTTT
TRBJ2-1	TRBV4-3	.	.	CASSQDTGASSNEQFF	TGCGCCAGCAGCCAAGATACGGGAGCATCCTCCAATGAGCAGTTCTTC
TRBJ2-3	TRBV9	.	.	CASSVDPHVSGTQYF	TGTGCCAGCAGCGTAGACCCCCATGTGTCTGGTACGCAGTATTTT
TRBJ1-1	TRBV27	once	.	CASSGIYDMNAFF	TGTGCCAGCAGTGGGATTTACGATATGAATGCTTTCTTT
TRBJ1-4	TRBV30	.	.	CAWSVQGVEKLFF	TGTGCCTGGAGTGTACAGGGCGTAGAAAAACTGTTTTTT
TRBJ1-5	TRBV19	.	TRBD1	CASRGTGGNQPQHF	TGTGCCAGTAGGGGAACAGGGGGCAATCAGCCCCAGCATTTT
TRBJ2-5	TRBV27	.	.	CASTGTLGTQYF	TGTGCCAGCACCGGGACTCTCGGAACCCAGTACTTC
TRBJ2-5	TRBV7-2	.	.	CASSLGHSQETQYF	TGTGCCAGCAGCTTAGGTCACAGCCAAGAGACCCAGTACTTC
TRBJ2-2	TRBV9	few	.	CASSVAPTNTGELFF	TGTGCCAGCAGCGTAGCTCCCACCAACACCGGGGAGCTGTTTTTT
TRBJ2-1	TRBV5-1	.	.	CASRPSSSSYNEQFF	TGCGCCAGCAGGCCTAGTTCGAGCTCCTACAATGAGCAGTTCTTC
TRBJ2-3	TRBV30	.	TRBD2	CASGLAGADTQYF	TGTGCCTCGGGACTAGCGGGAGCAGATACGCAGTATTTT
TRBJ1-1	TRBV13	.	TRBD1	CASSQMGQGNTEAFF	TGTGCCAGCAGCCAGATGGGACAGGGGAACACTGAAGCTTTCTTT
TRBJ2-1	TRBV19	.	TRBD2	CASSIGRLAAYNEQFF	TGTGCCAGTAGTATAGGCCGACTAGCGGCCTACAATGAGCAGTTCTTC
TRBJ1-5	TRBV19	.	.	CASSITGLNNQPQHF	TGTGCAAGTAGTATAACGGGGCTCAACAATCAGCCCCAGCATTTT
TRBJ1-1	TRBV3-1/TRBV3-2	.	.	CASSHTPTEAFF	TGTGCCAGCAGCCACACACCTACCGAAGCTTTCTTT
TRBJ2-5	TRBV3-1/TRBV3-2	.	TRBD2	CASSQREAQETQYF	TGTGCCAGCAGCCAGCGGGAGGCCCAAGAGACCCAGTACTTC
TRBJ2-5	TRBV6-5	.	.	CASSLGRQETQYF	TGTGCCAGCAGTCTAGGTCGGCAAGAGACCCAGTACTTC
TRBJ2-7	TRBV7-6	.	.	CASSLDDSAYEQYF	TGTGCCAGCAGCTTAGATGACAGTGCCTACGAGCAGTACTTC
TRBJ1-3	TRBV2	.	.	CASSDGGREEYF	TGTGCCAGCAGTGACGGGGGACGGGAGGAATATTTT
TRBJ2-1	TRBV5-1	.	.	CASRQSPGLPYNEQFF	TGCGCCAGCAGACAAAGTCCGGGACTCCCTTACAATGAGCAGTTCTTC
TRBJ1-2	TRBV6-5	.	.	CASSPREPPYGYTF	TGTGCCAGCAGCCCCAGGGAGCCCCCCTATGGCTACACCTTC
TRBJ1-5	TRBV6-6	.	.	CASSYGNQPQHF	TGTGCCAGCAGTTACGGGAATCAGCCCCAGCATTTT
TRBJ1-1	TRBV7-9	.	TRBD1	CASSRSADRGTSEAFF	TGTGCCAGCAGCCGAAGTGCGGACAGGGGGACTTCTGAAGCTTTCTTT
TRBJ2-1	TRBV10-2	.	.	CATMGGSHRADEQFF	TGCGCCACCATGGGGGGTTCTCACAGGGCCGATGAGCAGTTCTTC
TRBJ2-1	TRBV29-1	.	.	CSVDPAALTGFNEQFF	TGCAGCGTTGATCCGGCAGCCCTCACGGGGTTCAATGAGCAGTTCTTC
TRBJ2-7	TRBV3-1/TRBV3-2	.	TRBD2	CASSQRSIRGLGSSEQYF	TGTGCCAGCAGCCAACGCTCGATCAGGGGACTAGGGTCTTCCGAGCAGTACTTC
TRBJ1-1	TRBV6-2/TRBV6-3	.	.	CASSGLYTEAFF	TGTGCCAGCAGTGGTTTGTACACTGAAGCTTTCTTT
TRBJ2-1	TRBV5-1	.	.	CASSPDQNEQFF	TGCGCCAGCAGCCCGGATCAGAATGAGCAGTTCTTC
TRBJ2-3	TRBV14	.	.	CASSPSSTDTQYF	TGTGCCAGCAGCCCTTCTAGCACAGATACGCAGTATTTT
TRBJ1-1	TRBV28	.	.	CASSLRGEADYTEAFF	TGTGCCAGCAGTTTAAGGGGGGAGGCTGATTACACTGAAGCTTTCTTT
TRBJ2-1	TRBV4-1	.	TRBD1	CASSQVVTGIHEQFF	TGCGCCAGCAGCCAAGTCGTGACAGGGATCCATGAGCAGTTCTTC